This T cell receptor (beta chain) was identified in a study of blood T cell repertoires in COVID-19. Overall study: PBMCs, B-cell-depleted T cells, or T cells were the source of the cDNA or gDNA that made up the material.

Cohorts were determined from participant-reported clinical history. Among Cohort 3 donors, those recovered had two negative PCRs, clearance, or symptom resolution. V lost 1 base, J lost 2 bases, and 18 bases lay in between. The CDR3 loop spans 19 amino acids. Germline loops: CDR1 PRHDT, CDR2 FYEKMQ (reference sequence). How the authors handled the data: For nucleated cells, counts were estimated from reference gene primer amplification. Here immunoSEQ multiplex PCR was the method, and the copy in TCRdb shows in-frame clones only, minus some. V and J calls plus clone size are reproduced from that table; the DNA served to infer D and trimming. Among 200,000 to 250,000 clones, about 87% were seen once, and the ten largest hold roughly 2.5%.

Sequencing used PBMCs or T cells enriched from blood (not recorded which). V and J are TRBV13 and TRBJ2-6, with D perhaps matching TRBD2 (6 bases). This receptor was obtained from a woman in her 30s who had recovered from COVID-19. The CDR3 sequence: CASSLAFGRPGAGANVLTF. The CDR3 DNA sequence: TGTGCCAGCAGCTTAGCTTTTGGGCGCCCGGGGGCTGGGGCCAACGTCCTGACTTTC.